These 29 T cell receptor beta chains were sequenced from one sample in a study of cytomegalovirus exposure and HLA in healthy donors. Primers for the PCR totalled 60 Vbeta and 13 Jbeta. Clones were sequenced by immunoSEQ multiplex PCR, and TCRdb holds only the in-frame ones, with some missing. The sample holds over 75,000 clones; around 80% are singletons and the top ten take around 15%. The sample consisted of PBMCs. These receptors were taken from a man aged 55-75 years in good health and CMV-seropositive.

This clone showed up just once. The chain links TRBV30 to TRBJ1-1; 7 bases align to TRBD1. Germline CDR1 GTSNPN, CDR2 SVGIG (reference sequence). With 4 bases clipped from V and 4 bases from J, the junction kept 6 bases outside the gene matches. CDR3 length equals 13 residues. This CDR3 is CAWNAGGATEAFF. The DNA for the CDR3 is TGTGCCTGGAATGCAGGGGGTGCCACTGAAGCTTTCTTT.

J is TRBJ2-1 and V is TRBV18; tentatively, D is TRBD2 (6 bases). The V end was cut by 8 bases, the J end by 1 base, with 15 bases between. CDR1 and CDR2 (germline): KGHSH, LQKENI. The CDR3 consists of 15 residues. Here the CDR3 reads CASQTSSGSYNEQFF. CDR3 in DNA: TGTGCCAGCCAGACCTCGAGCGGGTCCTACAATGAGCAGTTCTTC.

The chain links TRBV5-5 to TRBJ1-4; 10 positions match TRBD1. The junction had 3 bases not matched to a gene; V was cut back by 5 bases and J by 8 bases. The CDR3 extends over 13 amino acids. In germline, CDR1 is SGHKS, CDR2 YYEKEE (reference sequence). Here the CDR3 DNA reads TGTGCCAGCAGAGACAGGGGGCGGGAAAAACTGTTTTTT. Protein: CASRDRGREKLFF.

This chain joins TRBV15 and TRBJ2-2, with no clear D. The germline gives CDR1 LNHNV, CDR2 YYDKDF (reference sequence). V gave up 0 bases and J gave up 0 bases, with 5 bases separating them. CDR3 length equals 15 residues. For the CDR3, the DNA is TGTGCCACCAGCAGAGATCTAGCGAACACCGGGGAGCTGTTTTTT. Protein sequence: CATSRDLANTGELFF.

This chain uses TRBV10-3 with TRBJ2-5; 8 bases are shared with TRBD2. CDR3 length: 16 amino acids. Germline trimming cut 0 bases from V and 4 bases from J; bases unmatched to any gene: 7. Germline V gene lookup returns CDR1 ENHRY and CDR2 SYGVKD. The CDR3 sequence is CAISESIRGGAETQYF. The CDR3 DNA follows: TGTGCCATCAGTGAGTCGATCCGGGGGGGCGCAGAGACCCAGTACTTC.

V gene TRBV11-1 combines with J gene TRBJ2-1; a possible D gene is TRBD1 (6 bases). This CDR3 has 15 amino acids. The V gene lost 6 bases and the J gene lost 4 bases, with 16 bases spanning the gap. Germline lookup yields CDR1 SGHAT and CDR2 FQDESV (reference sequence). The CDR3 DNA follows: TGTGCCAGCAGAGGGGACGGGACACCTTACAATGAGCAGTTCTTC. Translating it yields CASRGDGTPYNEQFF.

The chain uses TRBV21-1 and TRBJ1-5; the table names TRBD1, a call not compared with the DNA. TRBV21-1 is recorded as a pseudogene. The CDR3 is 19 residues long. In DNA, the CDR3 is TGTGCCAGCAGCAAAGGGGGACAGGAAAAGAGGGGGATTAATCAGCCCCAGCATTTT. Its protein product is CASSKGGQEKRGINQPQHF.

This clone was observed once. V gene TRBV5-1 combines with J gene TRBJ2-3; possibly TRBD2 for D (5 bases). The germline V gene encodes CDR1 SGHRS and CDR2 YFSETQ. This CDR3 has 16 amino acids. The V end lost 4 bases, the J end lost 0 bases, and 15 bases lay between the germline ends. The CDR3, as DNA: TGCGCCAGCAGCCGTCGCCCAGCGGATAGCACAGATACGCAGTATTTT. Its translation is CASSRRPADSTDTQYF.

This clone showed up just once. This rearrangement joins TRBV29-1 to TRBJ2-1; 10 bases fit TRBD1. V lost 6 bases and J lost 9; bases outside the gene matches: 8. This CDR3 spans 13 amino acids. Germline CDR1 SQVTM, CDR2 ANQGSEA. The CDR3 loop is CSVWTGGLGEQFF. CDR3 sequence (DNA): TGCAGCGTCTGGACAGGGGGTCTTGGTGAGCAGTTCTTC.

V and J are TRBV27 and TRBJ2-7; a possible D gene is TRBD1 (6 bases). Germline-derived CDR1 and CDR2 are MNHEY and SMNVEV (reference sequence). The V gene lost 6 bases and the J gene lost 2 bases, with 11 bases spanning the gap. This CDR3 comprises 13 residues. The CDR3 sequence is CASSRTVAYEQYF. CDR3 in DNA: TGTGCCAGCAGCAGGACAGTAGCCTACGAGCAGTACTTC.

The J gene is TRBJ2-7, the V gene TRBV5-1, with no clear D. Germline CDR1 is SGHRS and CDR2 is YFSETQ. This CDR3 spans 14 amino acids. The V and J ends lost 3 bases and 1 base respectively, with 11 bases between them. The CDR3 loop reads CASSSPLYSYEQYF. For the CDR3, the DNA is TGCGCCAGCAGCTCCCCACTGTATTCCTACGAGCAGTACTTC.

V and J are TRBV7-3 and TRBJ1-1; no firm D call. The CDR3 is 13 amino acids. V lost 3 bases and J lost 0, with 5 bases in between. The germline V gene encodes CDR1 SGHTA and CDR2 FQGTGA. The CDR3 DNA reads as TGTGCCAGCAGCTTTCTAGTGAACACTGAAGCTTTCTTT. It codes for CASSFLVNTEAFF.

This rearrangement joins TRBV6-5 to TRBJ2-7; D is unclear. The V and J ends lost 0 bases and 6 bases respectively, with 18 bases between them. This CDR3 comprises 16 residues. Germline V gene sequence: CDR1 MNHEY, CDR2 SVGAGI. This chain's CDR3 is CASSYSSPGSSTEQYF. The DNA of the CDR3 is TGTGCCAGCAGTTACTCGAGTCCAGGATCATCCACCGAGCAGTACTTC.

A few counts support this clone. The CDR3 DNA follows: TGCGCCAGCAGCCAAGATCAAACAGGCCTACCCTATGGCTACACCTTC. This encodes CASSQDQTGLPYGYTF. This sequence joins TRBV4-3 and TRBJ1-2; D may be TRBD1 (5 bases). This CDR3 comprises 16 residues. Trimming took 0 bases from V and 4 from J, leaving 15 bases between them. The V gene's germline CDR1 is LGHNA and CDR2 YSLEER.

This sequence joins TRBV15 and TRBJ2-2; 8 bases line up with TRBD1. Germline CDR1 LNHNV, CDR2 YYDKDF (reference sequence). This CDR3 spans 15 amino acids. J lost 5 bases, V lost 3 bases, and 5 bases had no gene match. CDR3 in amino acids: CATSSGDRMTGELFF. CDR3 DNA sequence: TGTGCCACCAGCAGCGGGGACAGGATGACCGGGGAGCTGTTTTTT.

The V call is TRBV18, the J call TRBJ2-5, with TRBD2 as a possible D gene (5 bases). The DNA end is a closer match to TRBJ2-7, so the J assignment may be wrong. The CDR3 spans 15 residues. CDR1 KGHSH and CDR2 LQKENI come from the germline V gene. The DNA for the CDR3 is TGTGCCAGCTCACCATTCCGGGAAATCTCCTACGAGCAGTACTTC. Amino acids: CASSPFREISYEQYF.

This clone was observed a few times. The chain couples TRBV7-9 to TRBJ2-5, with TRBD2 matching over 10 bases. Germline CDR1 reads SEHNR; CDR2 reads FQNEAQ (reference sequence). V lost 5 bases to trimming and J lost 5 bases; unmatched junction nucleotides: 8. The CDR3 has 15 amino acids. Here the CDR3 DNA reads TGTGCCAGCAGCCTGGGACTAGCGTCCGGGGAGACCCAGTACTTC. Translating it yields CASSLGLASGETQYF.

The gene calls are TRBV27 and TRBJ2-7; TRBD1 matches at 10 bases. Trimming removed 5 bases from V and 5 bases from J; junction bases left unmatched: 12. CDR3 length: 16 amino acids. The germline CDR1 and CDR2 sequences are MNHEY and SMNVEV (reference sequence). The CDR3 loop is CASSPLIRDRGHEQYF. The CDR3 bases are TGTGCCAGCAGTCCACTAATCCGGGACAGGGGCCACGAGCAGTACTTC.

The chain employs TRBV4-1 and TRBJ2-1; possible D gene TRBD1, 5 bases. The CDR3 contains 16 residues. Germline loops: CDR1 MGHRA, CDR2 YSYEKL. Trimming removed 2 bases from V and 9 bases from J, with 20 bases in between. CDR3 nucleotides: TGCGCCAGCAGCCAAACCTACGACTCAACAAGGGGTGAGCAGTTCTTC. Its protein product is CASSQTYDSTRGEQFF.

This sequence joins TRBV2 and TRBJ2-5, with D perhaps TRBD2 (7 bases). The germline gives CDR1 SNHLY, CDR2 FYNNEI. The CDR3 extends over 16 amino acids. V gave up 4 bases and J gave up 5 bases, with 20 bases separating them. CDR3 in DNA: TGTGCCAGCAGTGGATGGGTGGGGGGGCCGCGCGAGACCCAGTACTTC. Amino acid sequence: CASSGWVGGPRETQYF. Full variable domain (missing parts from reference TRBV2 and TRBJ2-5): EPEVTQTPSHQVTQMGQEVILRCVPISNHLYFYWYRQILGQKVEFLVSFYNNEISEKSEIFDDQFSVERPDGSNFTLKIRSTKLEDSAMYFCASSGWVGGPRETQYFGPGTRLLVL.

The J gene is TRBJ1-5, the V gene TRBV27; 8 nucleotides agree with TRBD1. The V and J ends lost 4 bases and 3 bases, in that order; junction bases with no gene match: 5. CDR3 length equals 15 residues. Germline V gene sequence: CDR1 MNHEY, CDR2 SMNVEV (reference sequence). CDR3 residues: CASSWAGQVNQPQHF. The CDR3 DNA follows: TGTGCCAGCAGTTGGGCGGGACAGGTCAATCAGCCCCAGCATTTT.

The CDR3 region is CASSVTGTAYNEQFF. The CDR3 DNA is TGTGCCAGCAGCGTAACCGGGACAGCCTACAATGAGCAGTTCTTC. The chain uses TRBV9 and TRBJ2-1, with TRBD1 matching 7 bases. The CDR3 covers 15 residues. Germline CDR1 is SGDLS and CDR2 is YYNGEE. V dropped 1 base and J dropped 2; count of bases not matched to a gene: 3.

The chain carries TRBV7-8 and TRBJ2-4; perhaps TRBD1 as D (5 bases). The CDR3 spans 17 residues. Germline values: CDR1 SGHVS, CDR2 FQNEAQ. V lost 2 bases, J lost 0 bases, and 14 bases lay in between. The CDR3 DNA reads TGTGCCAGCAGCTTATCAAACACAGGATTAGCCAAAAACATTCAGTACTTC. Its translation: CASSLSNTGLAKNIQYF.

This sequence joins TRBV10-3 and TRBJ2-1; perhaps TRBD2 as D (7 bases). Germline assignment: CDR1 ENHRY and CDR2 SYGVKD. The V end lost 9 bases, the J end lost 0 bases, and 15 bases lay between the germline ends. This CDR3 contains 15 residues. The CDR3 DNA sequence: TGTGCCATATCATGGGCGGGGGCCTCCTACAATGAGCAGTTCTTC. It is translated as CAISWAGASYNEQFF.

This chain joins TRBV10-3 and TRBJ2-3; tentatively, D is TRBD1 (5 bases). Germline assignment: CDR1 ENHRY and CDR2 SYGVKD. This CDR3 comprises 16 residues. V lost 5 bases and J 5 bases, leaving 20 bases between the germline ends. CDR3 bases: TGTGCCATCAGTACAGGTTTGAAGCCCCGTGTAGATACGCAGTATTTT. This codes for CAISTGLKPRVDTQYF.

The chain is built from TRBV6-5 and TRBJ1-2; perhaps TRBD1 as D (5 bases). From germline, CDR1 is MNHEY and CDR2 SVGAGI. CDR3 length equals 15 residues. V was shortened by 1 base and J by 2 bases, with 11 bases between the two germline ends. For the CDR3, the DNA is TGTGCCAGCAGTTACTGGGGAAGGGGAAACTATGGCTACACCTTC. It specifies CASSYWGRGNYGYTF.

This rearrangement joins TRBV6-5 to TRBJ1-5; possibly TRBD1 for D (6 bases). Germline assignment: CDR1 MNHEY and CDR2 SVGAGI. V was cut by 6 bases and J by 6 bases, with 15 bases left in between. The CDR3 is 14 amino acids. CDR3 in DNA: TGTGCCAGCAGGGGGTCACAGGGAGCTCAGCCCCAGCATTTT. Translated, it gives CASRGSQGAQPQHF.

The genes are TRBV27 and TRBJ2-6, with D possibly TRBD1 on 6 matching bases. The CDR3 length is 15 residues. Trimming took off 6 bases at V and 4 bases at J, with 13 bases between the two ends. Per germline, CDR1 MNHEY and CDR2 SMNVEV (reference sequence). CDR3 amino acids: CASRPSGAGANVLTF. The DNA of the CDR3 is TGTGCCAGCAGACCATCAGGGGCAGGGGCCAACGTCCTGACTTTC.

The V gene is TRBV14, the J gene TRBJ2-3; tentative D call: TRBD2 (5 bases). The CDR3 runs 16 residues. CDR1 and CDR2 (germline): SGHDN, FVKESK. V was cut by 0 bases and J by 3 bases, with 13 bases left in between. The CDR3 protein is CASSQELRERTDTQYF. CDR3 DNA: TGTGCCAGCAGCCAAGAGCTCCGGGAACGGACAGATACGCAGTATTTT.